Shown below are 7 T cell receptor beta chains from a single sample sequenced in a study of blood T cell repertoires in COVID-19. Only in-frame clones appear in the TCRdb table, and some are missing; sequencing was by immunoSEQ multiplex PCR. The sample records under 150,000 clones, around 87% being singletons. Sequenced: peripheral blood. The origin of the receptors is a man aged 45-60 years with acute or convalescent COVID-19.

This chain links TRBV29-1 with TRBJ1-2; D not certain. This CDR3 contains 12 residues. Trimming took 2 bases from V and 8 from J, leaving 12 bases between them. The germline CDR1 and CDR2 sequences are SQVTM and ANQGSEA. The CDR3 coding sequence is TGCAGCGTTGAACCCCCCCTGGGCGGCTACACCTTC. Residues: CSVEPPLGGYTF.

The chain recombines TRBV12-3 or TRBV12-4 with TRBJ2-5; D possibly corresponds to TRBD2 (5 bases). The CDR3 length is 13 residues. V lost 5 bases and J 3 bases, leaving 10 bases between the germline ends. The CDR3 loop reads CASSPIAKETQYF. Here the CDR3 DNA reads TGTGCCAGCAGTCCAATAGCGAAAGAGACCCAGTACTTC.

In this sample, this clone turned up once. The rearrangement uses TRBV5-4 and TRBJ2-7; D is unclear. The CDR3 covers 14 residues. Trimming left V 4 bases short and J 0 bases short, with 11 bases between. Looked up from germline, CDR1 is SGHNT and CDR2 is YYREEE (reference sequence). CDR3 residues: CASSREQNSYEQYF. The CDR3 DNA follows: TGTGCCAGCAGCAGAGAACAGAACTCCTACGAGCAGTACTTC.

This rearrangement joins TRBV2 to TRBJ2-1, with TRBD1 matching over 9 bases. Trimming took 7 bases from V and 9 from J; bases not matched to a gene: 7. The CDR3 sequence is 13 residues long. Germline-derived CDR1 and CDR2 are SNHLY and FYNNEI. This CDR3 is CASTGTGNGEQFF. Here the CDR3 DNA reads TGTGCCAGCACCGGGACAGGGAATGGTGAGCAGTTCTTC.

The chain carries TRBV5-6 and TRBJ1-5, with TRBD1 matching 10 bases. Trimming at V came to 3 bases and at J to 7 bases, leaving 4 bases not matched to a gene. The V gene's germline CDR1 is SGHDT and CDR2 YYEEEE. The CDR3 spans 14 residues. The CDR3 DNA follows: TGTGCCAGCAGCTCGGACAGGGGGTCCCAGCCCCAGCATTTT. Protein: CASSSDRGSQPQHF.

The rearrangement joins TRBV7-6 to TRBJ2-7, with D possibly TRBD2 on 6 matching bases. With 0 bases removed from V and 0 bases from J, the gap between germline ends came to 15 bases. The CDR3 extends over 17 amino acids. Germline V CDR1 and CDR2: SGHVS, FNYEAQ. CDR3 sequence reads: CASSLAEGFDNSYEQYF. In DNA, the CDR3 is TGTGCCAGCAGCTTAGCGGAGGGCTTTGATAACTCCTACGAGCAGTACTTC.

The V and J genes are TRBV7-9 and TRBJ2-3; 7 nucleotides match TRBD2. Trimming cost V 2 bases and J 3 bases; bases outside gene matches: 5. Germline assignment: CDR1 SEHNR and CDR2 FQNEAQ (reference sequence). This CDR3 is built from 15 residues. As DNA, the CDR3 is TGTGCCAGCAGCTTAACGGCGGGAGTGACAGATACGCAGTATTTT. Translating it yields CASSLTAGVTDTQYF.